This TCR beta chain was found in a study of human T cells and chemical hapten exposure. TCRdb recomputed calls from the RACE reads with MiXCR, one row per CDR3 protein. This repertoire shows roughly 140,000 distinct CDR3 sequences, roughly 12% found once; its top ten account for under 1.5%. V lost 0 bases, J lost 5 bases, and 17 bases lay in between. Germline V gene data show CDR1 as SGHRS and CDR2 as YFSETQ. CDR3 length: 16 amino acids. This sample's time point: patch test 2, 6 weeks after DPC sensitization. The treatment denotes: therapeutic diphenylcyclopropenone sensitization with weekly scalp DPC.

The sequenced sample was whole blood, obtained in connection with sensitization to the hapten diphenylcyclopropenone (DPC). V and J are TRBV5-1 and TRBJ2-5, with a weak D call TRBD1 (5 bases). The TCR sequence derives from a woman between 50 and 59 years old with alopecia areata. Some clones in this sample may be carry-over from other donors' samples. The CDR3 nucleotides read TGCGCCAGCAGCTTGGCCCTGGGGCAGGGTCGCGAGACCCAGTACTTC. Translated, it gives CASSLALGQGRETQYF.